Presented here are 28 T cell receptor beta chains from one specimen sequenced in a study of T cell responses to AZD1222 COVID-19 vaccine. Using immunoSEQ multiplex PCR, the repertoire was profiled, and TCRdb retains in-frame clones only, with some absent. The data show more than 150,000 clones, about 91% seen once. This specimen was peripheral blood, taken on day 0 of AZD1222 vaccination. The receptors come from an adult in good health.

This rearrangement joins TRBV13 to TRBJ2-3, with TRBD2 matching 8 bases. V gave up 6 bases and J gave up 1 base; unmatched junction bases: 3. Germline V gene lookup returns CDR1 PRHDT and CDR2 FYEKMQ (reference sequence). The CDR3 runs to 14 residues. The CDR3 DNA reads TGTGCCAGCAGTCCGCGGGGGGGCACAGATACGCAGTATTTT. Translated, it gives CASSPRGGTDTQYF.

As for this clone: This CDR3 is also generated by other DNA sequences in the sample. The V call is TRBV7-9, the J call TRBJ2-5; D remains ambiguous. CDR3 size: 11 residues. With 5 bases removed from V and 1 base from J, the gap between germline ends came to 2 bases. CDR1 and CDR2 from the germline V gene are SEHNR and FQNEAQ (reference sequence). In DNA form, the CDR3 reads TGTGCCAGCAGCCCCCAAGAGACCCAGTACTTC. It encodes CASSPQETQYF.

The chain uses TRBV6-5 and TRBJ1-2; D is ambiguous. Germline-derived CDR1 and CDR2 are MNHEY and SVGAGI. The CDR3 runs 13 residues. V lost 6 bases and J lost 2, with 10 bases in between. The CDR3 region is CASRKDGNYGYTF. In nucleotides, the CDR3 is TGTGCCAGCAGAAAGGACGGGAACTATGGCTACACCTTC.

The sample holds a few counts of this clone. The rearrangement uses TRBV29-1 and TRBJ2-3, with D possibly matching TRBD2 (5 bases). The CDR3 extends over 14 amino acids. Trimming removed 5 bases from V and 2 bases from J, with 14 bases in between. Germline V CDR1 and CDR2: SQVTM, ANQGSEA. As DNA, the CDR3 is TGCAGCGTTTCGGGAAGTAGGGCCACAGATACGCAGTATTTT. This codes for CSVSGSRATDTQYF.

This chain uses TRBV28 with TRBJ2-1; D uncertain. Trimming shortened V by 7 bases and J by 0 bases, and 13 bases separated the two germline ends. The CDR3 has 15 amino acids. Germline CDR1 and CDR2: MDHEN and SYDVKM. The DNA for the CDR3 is TGTGCCAGCATTAAGAAGCGTAGCTCCTACAATGAGCAGTTCTTC. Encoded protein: CASIKKRSSYNEQFF.

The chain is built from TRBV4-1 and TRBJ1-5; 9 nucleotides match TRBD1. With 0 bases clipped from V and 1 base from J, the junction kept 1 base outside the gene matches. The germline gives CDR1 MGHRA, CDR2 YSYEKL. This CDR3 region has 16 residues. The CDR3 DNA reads TGCGCCAGCAGCCAAGAACAGGGGGCAAGCAATCAGCCCCAGCATTTT. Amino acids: CASSQEQGASNQPQHF.

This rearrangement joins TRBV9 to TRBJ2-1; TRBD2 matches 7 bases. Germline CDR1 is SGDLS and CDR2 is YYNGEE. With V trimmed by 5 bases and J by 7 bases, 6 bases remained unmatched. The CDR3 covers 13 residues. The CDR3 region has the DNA TGTGCCAGCAGGGCGGGAGAGGAGAATGAGCAGTTCTTC. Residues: CASRAGEENEQFF.

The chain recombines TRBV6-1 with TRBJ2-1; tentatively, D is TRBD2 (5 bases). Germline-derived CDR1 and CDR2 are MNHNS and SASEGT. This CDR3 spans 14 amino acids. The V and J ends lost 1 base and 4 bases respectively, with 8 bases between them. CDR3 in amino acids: CASSEETIYNEQFF. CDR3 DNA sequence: TGTGCCAGCAGTGAAGAGACTATATACAATGAGCAGTTCTTC.

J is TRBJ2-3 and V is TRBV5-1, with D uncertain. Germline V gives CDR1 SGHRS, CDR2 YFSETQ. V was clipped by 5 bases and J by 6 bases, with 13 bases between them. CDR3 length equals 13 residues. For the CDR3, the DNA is TGCGCCAGCAGTACCGATGACTTGGATACGCAGTATTTT. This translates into CASSTDDLDTQYF.

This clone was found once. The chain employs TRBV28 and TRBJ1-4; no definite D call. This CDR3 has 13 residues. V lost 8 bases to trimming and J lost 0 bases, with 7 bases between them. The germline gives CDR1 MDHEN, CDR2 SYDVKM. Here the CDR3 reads CASFQATNEKLFF. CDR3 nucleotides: TGTGCCAGCTTCCAGGCAACTAATGAAAAACTGTTTTTT.

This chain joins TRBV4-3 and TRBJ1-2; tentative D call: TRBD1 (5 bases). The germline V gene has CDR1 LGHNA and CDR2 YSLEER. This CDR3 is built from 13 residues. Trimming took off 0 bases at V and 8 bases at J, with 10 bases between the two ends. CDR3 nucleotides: TGCGCCAGCAGCCAAGAGCAGGGAGGCGGCTACACCTTC. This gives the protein CASSQEQGGGYTF.

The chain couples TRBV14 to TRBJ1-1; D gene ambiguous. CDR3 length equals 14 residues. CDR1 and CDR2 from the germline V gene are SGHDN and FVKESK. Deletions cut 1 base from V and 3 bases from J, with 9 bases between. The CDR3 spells CASSQGFGYTEAFF. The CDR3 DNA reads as TGTGCCAGCAGCCAAGGGTTTGGGTACACTGAAGCTTTCTTT.

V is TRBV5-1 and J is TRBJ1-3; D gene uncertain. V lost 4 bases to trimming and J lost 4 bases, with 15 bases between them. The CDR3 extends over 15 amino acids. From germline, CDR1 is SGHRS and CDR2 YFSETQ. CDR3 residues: CASSPREGSGNTIYF. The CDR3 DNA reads TGCGCCAGCAGCCCCCGGGAGGGTAGCGGAAACACCATATATTTT.

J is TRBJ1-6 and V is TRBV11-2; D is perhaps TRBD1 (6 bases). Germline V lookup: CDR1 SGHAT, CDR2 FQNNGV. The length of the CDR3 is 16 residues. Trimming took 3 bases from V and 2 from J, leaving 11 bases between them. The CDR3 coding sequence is TGTGCCAGCAGCTTCGGTAGGGGGACCTATAATTCACCCCTCCACTTT. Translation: CASSFGRGTYNSPLHF.

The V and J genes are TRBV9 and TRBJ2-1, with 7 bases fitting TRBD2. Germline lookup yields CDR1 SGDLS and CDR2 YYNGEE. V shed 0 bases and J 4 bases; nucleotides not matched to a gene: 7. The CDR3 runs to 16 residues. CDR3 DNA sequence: TGTGCCAGCAGCGTAGGGGTCGGGAGGAGGTACAATGAGCAGTTCTTC. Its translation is CASSVGVGRRYNEQFF.

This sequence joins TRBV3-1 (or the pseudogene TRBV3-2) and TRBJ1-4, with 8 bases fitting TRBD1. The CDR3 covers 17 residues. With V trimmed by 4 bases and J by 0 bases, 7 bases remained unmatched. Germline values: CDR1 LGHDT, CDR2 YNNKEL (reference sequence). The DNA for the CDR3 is TGTGCCAGCAGCCGGAGACAGGGGTCGGCAACTAATGAAAAACTGTTTTTT. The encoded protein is CASSRRQGSATNEKLFF.

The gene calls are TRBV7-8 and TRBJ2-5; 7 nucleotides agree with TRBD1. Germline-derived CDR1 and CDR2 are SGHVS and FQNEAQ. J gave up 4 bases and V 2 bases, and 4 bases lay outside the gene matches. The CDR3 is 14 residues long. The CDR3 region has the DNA TGTGCCAGCAGCTTAAACAGGGGAGCAGAGACCCAGTACTTC. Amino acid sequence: CASSLNRGAETQYF.

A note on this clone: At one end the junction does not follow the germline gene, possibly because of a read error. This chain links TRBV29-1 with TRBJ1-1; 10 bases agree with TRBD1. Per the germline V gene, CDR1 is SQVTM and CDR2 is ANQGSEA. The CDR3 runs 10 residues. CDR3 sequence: CSVSDRGPLF. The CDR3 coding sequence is TGCAGCGTTTCAGACAGGGGGCCCCTCTTT.

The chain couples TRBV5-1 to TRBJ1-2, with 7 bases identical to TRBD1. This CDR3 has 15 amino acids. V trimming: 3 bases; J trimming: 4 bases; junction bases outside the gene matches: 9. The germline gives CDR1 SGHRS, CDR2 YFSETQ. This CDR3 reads CASSSGQSKGYGYTF. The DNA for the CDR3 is TGCGCCAGCAGCTCGGGACAGTCAAAGGGCTATGGCTACACCTTC.

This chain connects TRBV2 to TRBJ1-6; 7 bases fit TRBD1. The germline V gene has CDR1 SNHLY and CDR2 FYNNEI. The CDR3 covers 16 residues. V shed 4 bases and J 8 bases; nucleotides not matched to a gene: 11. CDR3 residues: CASSATLTGRDSPLHF. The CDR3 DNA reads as TGTGCCAGCAGTGCCACTCTGACAGGGCGGGATTCACCCCTCCACTTT.

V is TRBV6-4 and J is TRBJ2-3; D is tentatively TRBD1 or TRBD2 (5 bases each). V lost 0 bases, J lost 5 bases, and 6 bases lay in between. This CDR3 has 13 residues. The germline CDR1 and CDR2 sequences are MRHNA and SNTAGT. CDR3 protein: CASSDSRGDTQYF. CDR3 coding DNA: TGTGCCAGCAGTGACTCGAGGGGAGATACGCAGTATTTT.

CDR3 in DNA: TGTGCCAGCAGTTTTCAGGGGAGCTCTGGAAACACCATATATTTT. As protein: CASSFQGSSGNTIYF. The genes are TRBV28 and TRBJ1-3; D is perhaps TRBD1 (6 bases). This CDR3 region has 15 residues. Trimming pared 3 bases from V and 0 bases from J, leaving 9 bases between. Looked up from germline, CDR1 is MDHEN and CDR2 is SYDVKM.

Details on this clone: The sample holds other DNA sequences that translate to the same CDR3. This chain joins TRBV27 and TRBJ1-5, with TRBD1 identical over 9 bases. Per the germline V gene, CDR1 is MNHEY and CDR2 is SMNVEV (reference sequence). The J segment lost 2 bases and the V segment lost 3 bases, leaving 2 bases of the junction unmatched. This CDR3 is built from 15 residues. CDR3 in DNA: TGTGCCAGCAGTTTGGGACAGGGAGGCAATCAGCCCCAGCATTTT. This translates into CASSLGQGGNQPQHF.

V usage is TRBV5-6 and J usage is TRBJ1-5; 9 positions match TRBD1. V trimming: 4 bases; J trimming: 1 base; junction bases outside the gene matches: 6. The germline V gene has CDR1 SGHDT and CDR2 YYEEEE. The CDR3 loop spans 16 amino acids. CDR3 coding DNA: TGTGCCAGCAGCCGGGGGACAGGGAGAAGCAATCAGCCCCAGCATTTT. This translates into CASSRGTGRSNQPQHF.

CDR3 in DNA: TGTGCCAGCAGCTTGGGCAGGGCACGAAACACCATATATTTT. Translated: CASSLGRARNTIYF. V usage is TRBV5-8 and J usage is TRBJ1-3; D might be TRBD1 (5 bases). The CDR3 is made up of 14 amino acids. V lost 0 bases to trimming and J lost 5 bases, with 9 bases between them. Germline V lookup: CDR1 SGHTS, CDR2 YDEGEE.

CDR3 DNA: TGTGCCAGCAGCGGAAAAACTAGCGCGATCCCCTACGAGCAGTACTTC. This codes for CASSGKTSAIPYEQYF. This chain uses TRBV9 with TRBJ2-7; TRBD2 matches at 7 bases. V gave up 3 bases and J gave up 2 bases; unmatched junction bases: 11. Germline V gene lookup returns CDR1 SGDLS and CDR2 YYNGEE. The CDR3 runs 16 residues.

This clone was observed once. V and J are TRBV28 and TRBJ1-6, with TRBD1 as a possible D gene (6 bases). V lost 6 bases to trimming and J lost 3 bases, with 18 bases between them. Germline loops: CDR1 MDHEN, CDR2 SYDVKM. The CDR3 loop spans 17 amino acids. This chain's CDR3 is CASRLITQGFYNSPLHF. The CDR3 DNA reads TGTGCCAGCAGATTAATCACACAGGGATTCTATAATTCACCCCTCCACTTT.

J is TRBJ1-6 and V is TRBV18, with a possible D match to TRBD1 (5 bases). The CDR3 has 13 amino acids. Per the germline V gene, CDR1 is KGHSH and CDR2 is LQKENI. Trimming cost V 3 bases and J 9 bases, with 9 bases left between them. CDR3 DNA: TGTGCCAGCTCACCTGACAGAACTTCACCCCTCCACTTT. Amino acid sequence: CASSPDRTSPLHF.